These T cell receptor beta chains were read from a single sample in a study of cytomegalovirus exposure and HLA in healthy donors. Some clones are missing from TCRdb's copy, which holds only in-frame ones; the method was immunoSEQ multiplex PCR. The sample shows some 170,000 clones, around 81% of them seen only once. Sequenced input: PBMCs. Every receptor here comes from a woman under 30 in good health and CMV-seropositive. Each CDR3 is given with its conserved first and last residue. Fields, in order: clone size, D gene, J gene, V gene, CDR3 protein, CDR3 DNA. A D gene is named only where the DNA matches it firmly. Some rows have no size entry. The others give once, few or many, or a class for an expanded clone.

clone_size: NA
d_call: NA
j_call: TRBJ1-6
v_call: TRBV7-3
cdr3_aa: CASSLHRSNSPLHF
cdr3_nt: TGTGCCAGCAGCTTACACAGGAGTAATTCACCCCTCCACTTT

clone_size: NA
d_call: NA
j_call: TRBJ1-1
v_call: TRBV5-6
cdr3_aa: CASSLAGPNTEAFF
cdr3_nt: TGTGCCAGCAGCCTTGCAGGGCCGAACACTGAAGCTTTCTTT

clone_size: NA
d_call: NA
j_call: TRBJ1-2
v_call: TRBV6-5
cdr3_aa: CASSYSRAYGYTF
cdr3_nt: TGTGCCAGCAGTTACTCGAGAGCTTATGGCTACACCTTC

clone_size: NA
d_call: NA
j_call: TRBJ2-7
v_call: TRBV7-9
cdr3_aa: CASSLAGGSYEQYF
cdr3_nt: TGTGCCAGCAGCTTAGCAGGGGGCTCCTACGAGCAGTACTTC

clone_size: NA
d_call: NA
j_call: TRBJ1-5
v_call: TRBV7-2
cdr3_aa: CASSFSGENQPQHF
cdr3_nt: TGTGCCAGCAGCTTTTCAGGGGAGAATCAGCCCCAGCATTTT

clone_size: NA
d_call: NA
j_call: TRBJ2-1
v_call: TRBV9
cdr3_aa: CASSVAQGPYNEQFF
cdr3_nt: TGTGCCAGCAGCGTAGCACAGGGTCCGTACAATGAGCAGTTCTTC

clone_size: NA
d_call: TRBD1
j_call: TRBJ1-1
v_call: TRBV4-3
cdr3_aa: CASSQDLQGKYPEAFF
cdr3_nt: TGCGCCAGCAGCCAAGATCTACAGGGGAAATATCCTGAAGCTTTCTTT

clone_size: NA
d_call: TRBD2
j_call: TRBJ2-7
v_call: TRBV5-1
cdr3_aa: CASSLSGEGLYF
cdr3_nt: TGCGCCAGCAGCCTTAGTGGGGAGGGGTTGTACTTC

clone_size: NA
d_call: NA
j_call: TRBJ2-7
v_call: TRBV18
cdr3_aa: CASSPPGIGDSYEQYF
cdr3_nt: TGTGCCAGCTCACCACCGGGAATCGGGGACTCCTACGAGCAGTACTTC

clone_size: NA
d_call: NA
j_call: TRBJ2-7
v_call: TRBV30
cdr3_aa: CAWSSMGGLSLEQYF
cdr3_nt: TGTGCCTGGAGTTCAATGGGGGGGCTCTCGCTCGAGCAGTACTTC

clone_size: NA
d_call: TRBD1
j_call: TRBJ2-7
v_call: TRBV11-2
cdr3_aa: CASSSPTGTGRFEQYF
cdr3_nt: TGTGCCAGCAGCTCCCCGACCGGGACAGGCCGTTTCGAGCAGTACTTC

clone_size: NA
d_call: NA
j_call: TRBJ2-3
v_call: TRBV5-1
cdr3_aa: CASRGTGADTQYF
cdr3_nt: TGCGCCAGCAGAGGGACGGGAGCAGATACGCAGTATTTT

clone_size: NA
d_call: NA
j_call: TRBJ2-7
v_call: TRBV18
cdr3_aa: CASSLGGADYEQYF
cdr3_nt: TGTGCCAGCTCACTCGGCGGGGCCGACTACGAGCAGTACTTC

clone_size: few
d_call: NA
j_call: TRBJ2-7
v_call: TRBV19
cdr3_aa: CASSSPGIAYEQYF
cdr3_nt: TGTGCCAGTAGTAGTCCAGGGATAGCCTACGAGCAGTACTTC

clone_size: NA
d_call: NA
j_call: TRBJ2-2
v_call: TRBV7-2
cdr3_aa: CASSLAAVPGELFF
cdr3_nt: TGTGCCAGCAGCTTAGCAGCGGTACCCGGGGAGCTGTTTTTT

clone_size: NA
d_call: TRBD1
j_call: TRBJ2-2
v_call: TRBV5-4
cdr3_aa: CASTGQGFTGELFF
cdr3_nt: TGTGCCAGCACCGGACAGGGTTTTACCGGGGAGCTGTTTTTT

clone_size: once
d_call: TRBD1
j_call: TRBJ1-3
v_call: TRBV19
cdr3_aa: CASRGQGSGNTIYF
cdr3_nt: TGTGCCAGTAGGGGACAGGGATCGGGAAACACCATATATTTT

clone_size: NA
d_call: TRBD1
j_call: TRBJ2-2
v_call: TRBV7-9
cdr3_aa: CASSLGGQSGELFF
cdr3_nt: TGTGCCAGCAGCTTAGGGGGACAGTCCGGGGAGCTGTTTTTT